Below, 9 T cell receptor beta chains from the same sample are listed, as sequenced in a study of cytomegalovirus exposure and HLA in healthy donors. It was with 60 Vbeta and 13 Jbeta primers that the PCR ran. This table comes from immunoSEQ multiplex PCR, and its TCRdb copy is limited to in-frame clones, with some not included. The sample comprises 120,000 or so clones, nearly 80% of which are singletons, and 5.5% to 8% rests with the top ten. The specimen sequenced was PBMCs. The receptors were gathered from a woman aged 40 to 49 in good health and CMV-seronegative.

This CDR3 is CSGGQGMGETQYF. The DNA for the CDR3 is TGCAGCGGCGGACAGGGGATGGGGGAGACCCAGTACTTC. The V call is TRBV29-1, the J call TRBJ2-5; 9 bases match TRBD1. CDR3 length: 13 residues. Trimming took 7 bases from V and 5 from J; bases not matched to a gene: 8. The germline CDR1 and CDR2 sequences are SQVTM and ANQGSEA. Full variable domain (missing parts from reference TRBV29-1 and TRBJ2-5): SAVISQKPSRDICQRGTSLTIQCQVDSQVTMMFWYRQQPGQSLTLIATANQGSEATYESGFVIDKFPISRPNLTFSTLTVSNMSPEDSSIYLCSGGQGMGETQYFGPGTRLLVL.

A single count supports this clone. The rearrangement joins TRBV6-5 to TRBJ2-2; D may be TRBD2 (6 bases). This CDR3 spans 15 amino acids. Germline CDR1 is MNHEY and CDR2 is SVGAGI. The ends were cut back, 2 bases at V and 5 bases at J, with 12 bases in the middle. The CDR3 spells CASSYQSGVTGELFF. DNA of the CDR3: TGTGCCAGCAGTTACCAATCGGGAGTGACCGGGGAGCTGTTTTTT.

The chain uses TRBV28 and TRBJ1-3, with D possibly TRBD1 on 6 matching bases. Germline V gene data show CDR1 as MDHEN and CDR2 as SYDVKM. V was shortened by 1 base and J by 0 bases, with 10 bases between the two germline ends. The CDR3 totals 16 residues. CDR3 bases: TGTGCCAGCAGTTTATACAGGGACATCTCTGGAAACACCATATATTTT. Protein sequence: CASSLYRDISGNTIYF.

The sample holds a few counts of this clone. The J gene is TRBJ1-2, the V gene TRBV28; the D gene is possibly TRBD1 (6 bases). In germline, CDR1 is MDHEN, CDR2 SYDVKM. The CDR3 is 14 residues long. The V gene lost 4 bases and the J gene lost 4 bases, with 13 bases spanning the gap. The CDR3 sequence: CASSWPRTAYGYTF. The CDR3 nucleotides read TGTGCCAGCAGTTGGCCGAGGACAGCCTATGGCTACACCTTC.

The CDR3, as DNA: TGTGCCAGCAACGACGCGACAGGGGGTATCATTACCTACGAGCAGTACTTC. Its protein product is CASNDATGGIITYEQYF. The V and J genes are TRBV2 and TRBJ2-7; 9 bases are a match to TRBD1. Germline V gene lookup returns CDR1 SNHLY and CDR2 FYNNEI. The CDR3 has 17 amino acids. With V trimmed by 7 bases and J by 2 bases, 15 bases remained unmatched.

The chain recombines TRBV28 with TRBJ2-7, with a tentative D call TRBD1 (5 bases). V gave up 7 bases and J gave up 2 bases, with 21 bases separating them. Germline-derived CDR1 and CDR2 are MDHEN and SYDVKM. The CDR3 has 16 residues. The CDR3 DNA sequence: TGTGCCAGCACCCCAACAGGTTACCGCCCCCCCTACGAGCAGTACTTC. This translates into CASTPTGYRPPYEQYF.

The rearrangement uses TRBV7-8 and TRBJ1-1; D unclear. The V end lost 5 bases, the J end lost 4 bases, and 8 bases lay between the germline ends. The CDR3 contains 12 residues. The germline V gene has CDR1 SGHVS and CDR2 FQNEAQ. For the CDR3, the DNA is TGTGCCAGCAGCCCGGGAGGCACTGAAGCTTTCTTT. It is translated as CASSPGGTEAFF.

The chain employs TRBV27 and TRBJ1-4; no reliable D call. V gave up 9 bases and J gave up 7 bases, with 21 bases separating them. Germline CDR1 reads MNHEY; CDR2 reads SMNVEV (reference sequence). CDR3 length equals 15 residues. The CDR3 DNA sequence: TGTGCCAGTACATATAAGCAGGCGGGGAGTGAAAAACTGTTTTTT. Protein: CASTYKQAGSEKLFF.

This clone was found a few times. The V and J genes are TRBV4-1 and TRBJ1-2; TRBD1 is a possible D gene (5 bases). The V gene's germline CDR1 is MGHRA and CDR2 YSYEKL. The V and J ends lost 2 bases and 2 bases respectively, with 9 bases between them. The CDR3 consists of 14 residues. The CDR3 nucleotides read TGCGCCAGCAGCCAAAGGACAAAGAACTATGGCTACACCTTC. Amino acid sequence: CASSQRTKNYGYTF.